The 10 T cell receptor beta chains below come from one sample, sequenced in a study of vaccination and CD4 T cells after COVID-19. An Oncomine TCR Beta short-read assay was used to sequence the DNA from cultured CD4+ T cells. TCRdb fed the PCR reads into MiXCR, producing one record per CDR3 protein. The sample lists 8,400 or so distinct CDR3 sequences, about 67% occurring once. Treatment noted: roughly ten-day PBMC culture with coronavirus spike peptide pools or control peptides (ViraFEST assay). These receptors lack a known antigen. Sequencing used CD4+ T cells from blood, cultured in vitro. The receptors were gathered from a human donor who had recovered from COVID-19.

The genes are TRBV12-3 or TRBV12-4 and TRBJ2-5; D remains unclear. The CDR3 is 14 residues long. V lost 3 bases and J lost 5, with 13 bases in between. The CDR3 region has the DNA TGTGCCAGCAGTTTTACCTCCAAAGCGGAGACCCAGTACTTC. Its translation is CASSFTSKAETQYF.

The V and J genes are TRBV7-2 and TRBJ2-5; no reliable D call. The V and J ends lost 3 bases and 4 bases respectively, with 12 bases between them. This CDR3 contains 14 residues. Germline V CDR1 and CDR2: SGHTA, FQGNSA. CDR3 in DNA: TGTGCCAGCAGCTTGCAGAGAGGAGCAGAGACCCAGTACTTC. Its protein product is CASSLQRGAETQYF. The whole variable domain, remainder taken from reference TRBV7-2 and TRBJ2-5, is GAGVSQSPSNKVTEKGKDVELRCDPISGHTALYWYRQSLGQGLEFLIYFQGNSAPDKSGLPSDRFSAERTGGSVSTLTIQRTQQEDSAVYLCASSLQRGAETQYFGPGTRLLVL.

This clonotype was found once. The chain is built from TRBV30 and TRBJ1-6, with D maybe TRBD1 (6 bases). The V gene's germline CDR1 is GTSNPN and CDR2 SVGIG (reference sequence). This CDR3 has 12 amino acids. Trimming shortened V by 5 bases and J by 9 bases, and 11 bases separated the two germline ends. The CDR3 reads CAWGTGSSPLHF. The CDR3 nucleotides are TGTGCCTGGGGAACAGGGAGTTCACCCCTCCACTTT.

The chain employs TRBV19 and TRBJ2-5, with D unresolved. This CDR3 contains 10 residues. CDR1 and CDR2 (germline): LNHDA, SQIVND (reference sequence). V lost 11 bases to trimming and J lost 5 bases, with 9 bases between them. CDR3 residues: CASGSETQYF. CDR3 in DNA: TGTGCCTCTGGGTCGGAGACCCAGTACTTC.

This clonotype has only a few counts. The chain carries TRBV19 and TRBJ1-6; D unclear. In germline, CDR1 is LNHDA, CDR2 SQIVND (reference sequence). Trimming pared 11 bases from V and 0 bases from J, leaving 8 bases between. The CDR3 totals 13 residues. The CDR3 nucleotides read TGTGCCGCTGGAGACTCCTATAATTCACCCCTCCACTTT. This codes for CAAGDSYNSPLHF.

This chain uses TRBV20-1 with TRBJ1-2; 12 bases line up with TRBD1. V gave up 4 bases and J gave up 4 bases; unmatched junction bases: 7. CDR3 length equals 15 residues. Per germline, CDR1 DFQATT and CDR2 SNEGSKA (reference sequence). The CDR3 spells CSATPPGQGAYGYTF. The CDR3 bases are TGCAGTGCTACCCCGCCGGGACAGGGGGCCTATGGCTACACCTTC.

The genes are TRBV6-1 and TRBJ1-2; 9 bases align to TRBD1. Germline CDR1 MNHNS, CDR2 SASEGT. The CDR3 runs 14 residues. V shed 7 bases, J shed 2 bases, and the junction held 5 bases outside the gene matches. The CDR3 protein is CASNTGTGNYGYTF. Written as DNA, the CDR3 is TGTGCCAGCAACACCGGGACAGGGAACTATGGCTACACCTTC.

The chain employs TRBV20-1 and TRBJ1-5; 8 bases map to TRBD1. With V trimmed by 4 bases and J by 8 bases, 16 bases remained unmatched. The CDR3 spans 16 residues. Germline CDR1 reads DFQATT; CDR2 reads SNEGSKA (reference sequence). The CDR3 sequence is CSATADRGLVQEPQHF. The CDR3 DNA reads as TGCAGTGCTACCGCTGACAGGGGTCTGGTTCAGGAGCCCCAGCATTTT.

The chain has TRBV19 and TRBJ2-1; 8 bases map to TRBD1. The germline V gene has CDR1 LNHDA and CDR2 SQIVND (reference sequence). This CDR3 has 13 amino acids. Trimming removed 4 bases from V and 10 bases from J; junction bases left unmatched: 6. The CDR3 reads CASSRTGLWEQFF. CDR3 DNA sequence: TGTGCCAGTAGTAGGACAGGGCTCTGGGAGCAGTTCTTC. Full variable domain (missing parts from reference TRBV19 and TRBJ2-1): DGGITQSPKYLFRKEGQNVTLSCEQNLNHDAMYWYRQDPGQGLRLIYYSQIVNDFQKGDIAEGYSVSREKKESFPLTVTSAQKNPTAFYLCASSRTGLWEQFFGPGTRLTVL.

This clonotype showed up just a few times. V gene TRBV11-3 combines with J gene TRBJ2-2; D possibly corresponds to TRBD2 (5 bases). The germline V gene encodes CDR1 SGHNT and CDR2 YENEEA. V lost 6 bases to trimming and J lost 3 bases, with 11 bases between them. The CDR3 extends over 14 amino acids. The CDR3 region is CASSPTTYTGELFF. CDR3 coding DNA: TGTGCCAGCAGTCCGACTACCTACACCGGGGAGCTGTTTTTT. Supplemented by reference TRBV11-3 and TRBJ2-2, the full variable domain reads EAGVVQSPRYKIIEKKQPVAFWCNPISGHNTLYWYLQNLGQGPELLIRYENEEAVDDSQLPKDRFSAERLKGVDSTLKIQPAELGDSAVYLCASSPTTYTGELFFGEGSRLTVL.